This T cell receptor (beta chain) originates from a study of T cells after yellow fever vaccination. About the research overall: Libraries from low-cell-number fractions were prepared with the SMART-Seq v4 Ultra Low Input RNA kit.

By its share, this clonotype is medium-sized. The 5'RACE template-switching step produced TCR cDNA and added a universal primer site and UMIs. TCRdb re-called the 5' RACE reads with MiXCR, one entry per CDR3 protein. The repertoire consists of more than 65,000 distinct CDR3 sequences, with more than 5.5% occurring once and the leading ten covering approximately 31%. V lost 2 bases to trimming and J lost 6 bases; unmatched junction nucleotides: 6. Germline CDR1 and CDR2: LNHDA and SQIVND (reference sequence). The CDR3 runs to 15 residues. This receptor was obtained from a man aged 18-30 years who received the YFV17D yellow fever vaccine. The chain links TRBV19 to TRBJ2-1; 8 nucleotides agree with TRBD2. The sequencing used CD8+ T cells sorted from PBMCs, collected less than 11 days after the first yellow fever vaccination. The CDR3 is CASSILTSEVNEQFF. As DNA, the CDR3 is TGTGCCAGTAGTATACTGACTAGCGAAGTCAATGAGCAGTTCTTC.